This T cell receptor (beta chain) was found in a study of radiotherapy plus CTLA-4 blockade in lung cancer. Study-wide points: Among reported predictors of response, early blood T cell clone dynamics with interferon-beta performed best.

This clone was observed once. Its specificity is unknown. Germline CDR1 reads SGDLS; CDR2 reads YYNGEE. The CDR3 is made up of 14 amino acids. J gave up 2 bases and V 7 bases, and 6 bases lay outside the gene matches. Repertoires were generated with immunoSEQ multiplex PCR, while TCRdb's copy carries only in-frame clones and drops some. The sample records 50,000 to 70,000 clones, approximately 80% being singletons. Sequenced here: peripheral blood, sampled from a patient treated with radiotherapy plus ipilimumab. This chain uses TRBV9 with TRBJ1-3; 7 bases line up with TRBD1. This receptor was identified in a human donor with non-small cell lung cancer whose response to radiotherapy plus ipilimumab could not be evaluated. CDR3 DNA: TGTGCCAGCGATAAAACAGGGGCTGGAAACACCATATATTTT. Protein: CASDKTGAGNTIYF.